A single sample is the source of the 18 T cell receptor beta chains below, sequenced in a study of control samples from healthy donors and cancer patients. Sequencing used immunoSEQ multiplex PCR; TCRdb keeps in-frame clones, though not all of them. The sample yields around 150,000 clones, 70% to 90% seen once. Material: blood. These receptors were obtained from a young man in good health.

The rearrangement uses TRBV5-1 and TRBJ2-6; D unresolved. CDR1 is SGHRS and CDR2 is YFSETQ in the germline V gene. The CDR3 consists of 15 residues. V was trimmed by 0 bases and J by 0 bases, leaving 4 bases between them. Here the CDR3 reads CASSLDTSGANVLTF. The CDR3 DNA follows: TGCGCCAGCAGCTTGGATACCTCTGGGGCCAACGTCCTGACTTTC.

This chain joins TRBV28 and TRBJ1-1; a weak D match, TRBD1 (5 bases). CDR3 length equals 15 residues. From germline, CDR1 is MDHEN and CDR2 SYDVKM. V was clipped by 5 bases and J by 0 bases, with 13 bases between them. The CDR3 region is CASSSTTVLNTEAFF. The CDR3 DNA reads TGTGCCAGCAGTAGCACGACAGTGTTGAACACTGAAGCTTTCTTT.

The chain has TRBV11-2 and TRBJ1-5; D not certain. Trimming removed 5 bases at V and 0 bases at J, with 8 bases between. Per germline, CDR1 SGHAT and CDR2 FQNNGV. This CDR3 contains 14 residues. CDR3: CASSPSYSNQPQHF. The CDR3 nucleotides are TGTGCCAGCAGCCCGTCCTATAGCAATCAGCCCCAGCATTTT.

V and J are TRBV24-1 and TRBJ2-1; D unclear. Germline V lookup: CDR1 KGHDR, CDR2 SFDVKD. The CDR3 length is 13 residues. The V gene lost 3 bases and the J gene lost 7 bases, with 9 bases spanning the gap. CDR3 in amino acids: CATSDPATNEQFF. In DNA, the CDR3 is TGTGCCACCAGTGATCCTGCTACGAATGAGCAGTTCTTC.

The chain carries TRBV3-1 (or the pseudogene TRBV3-2) and TRBJ1-1; TRBD1 aligns across 10 bases. V was clipped by 5 bases and J by 4 bases; unmatched bases: 4. Germline CDR1 and CDR2: LGHDT and YNNKEL (reference sequence). The CDR3 totals 14 residues. The chain's CDR3 is CASSFRDRGTEAFF. The CDR3, as DNA: TGTGCCAGCAGCTTCCGGGACAGGGGCACTGAAGCTTTCTTT.

The chain uses TRBV6-5 and TRBJ2-1; no reliable D call. This CDR3 is built from 12 residues. V gave up 6 bases and J gave up 10 bases, with 13 bases separating them. Germline CDR1 reads MNHEY; CDR2 reads SVGAGI. The DNA for the CDR3 is TGTGCCAGCAGACTCAATGCTAGAGAGCAGTTCTTC. This codes for CASRLNAREQFF.

The chain links TRBV6-1 to TRBJ1-2, with D maybe TRBD1 (6 bases). This CDR3 spans 14 amino acids. The V gene lost 0 bases and the J gene lost 5 bases, with 10 bases spanning the gap. Germline V gives CDR1 MNHNS, CDR2 SASEGT. The CDR3 DNA follows: TGTGCCAGCAGTGAAGCAGGGGACATTTATGGCTACACCTTC. Translating gives CASSEAGDIYGYTF.

V usage is TRBV5-1 and J usage is TRBJ1-5; the D is unclear. V was cut by 4 bases and J by 3 bases, with 14 bases left in between. The germline V gene has CDR1 SGHRS and CDR2 YFSETQ. The CDR3 is 15 amino acids. CDR3 region: CASSPTQGFNQPQHF. CDR3 DNA: TGCGCCAGCAGCCCCACTCAAGGATTCAATCAGCCCCAGCATTTT.

The chain carries TRBV9 and TRBJ2-3; 7 nucleotides line up with TRBD2. The germline gives CDR1 SGDLS, CDR2 YYNGEE. This CDR3 has 17 residues. V shed 3 bases and J 2 bases; nucleotides not matched to a gene: 12. The CDR3 DNA follows: TGTGCCAGCAGCGCCACGACTAGCAACAAGAACACAGATACGCAGTATTTT. It translates to CASSATTSNKNTDTQYF.

The CDR3 protein is CASSRRYEQYF. The CDR3 DNA reads as TGTGCCAGCAGCCGCAGGTACGAGCAGTACTTC. The gene calls are TRBV6-2 or TRBV6-3 and TRBJ2-7; D uncertain. The ends were cut back, 6 bases at V and 4 bases at J, with 7 bases in the middle. CDR3 length: 11 residues. Germline V lookup: CDR1 MNHEY, CDR2 SVGEGT.

The V call is TRBV5-1, the J call TRBJ2-3; D is uncertain. Trimming cost V 6 bases and J 6 bases, with 14 bases left between them. Germline values: CDR1 SGHRS, CDR2 YFSETQ. The CDR3 is 13 amino acids. The CDR3 coding sequence is TGCGCCAGCAAAAGGGAAGGTGAGGATACGCAGTATTTT. It codes for CASKREGEDTQYF.

The genes are TRBV27 and TRBJ1-5; 9 nucleotides match TRBD1. From germline, CDR1 is MNHEY and CDR2 SMNVEV (reference sequence). The CDR3 is made up of 15 amino acids. Trimming took 5 bases from V and 6 from J; bases not matched to a gene: 8. The CDR3 DNA is TGTGCCAGCAGTGAAACAGGGGGCTTCGCTCAGCCCCAGCATTTT. This encodes CASSETGGFAQPQHF.

The chain links TRBV25-1 to TRBJ2-1; no firm D call. Trimming stripped 1 base from V and 5 bases from J, with 15 bases between. Per the germline V gene, CDR1 is MGHDK and CDR2 is SYGVNS. CDR3 length: 16 residues. The CDR3 region has the DNA TGTGCCAGCAGTGAATCGGGCTTAGGTTACCACAATGAGCAGTTCTTC. It is translated as CASSESGLGYHNEQFF.

The genes are TRBV6-5 and TRBJ1-5, with D unresolved. V dropped 6 bases and J dropped 6 bases, with 12 bases sitting between them. Germline V CDR1 and CDR2: MNHEY, SVGAGI. This CDR3 region has 13 residues. The DNA of the CDR3 is TGTGCCAGCAGACCAGGAGGGAGTCAGCCCCAGCATTTT. As protein: CASRPGGSQPQHF.

The rearrangement uses TRBV19 and TRBJ2-6; D is unclear. In germline, CDR1 is LNHDA, CDR2 SQIVND (reference sequence). The CDR3 totals 14 residues. The V end lost 5 bases, the J end lost 4 bases, and 9 bases lay between the germline ends. This CDR3 reads CASSVRRGANVLTF. As DNA, the CDR3 is TGTGCCAGTAGTGTCCGTCGGGGGGCCAACGTCCTGACTTTC.

A word on this clone: A read error may produce the germline difference seen at one junction end. V is TRBV6-1 and J is TRBJ1-1; D is possibly TRBD1 (6 bases). Germline V gene data show CDR1 as MNHNS and CDR2 as SASEGT. This CDR3 is 15 amino acids long. The CDR3 is CASSEFGGGNAEAFF. For the CDR3, the DNA is TGTGCCAGCAGTGAATTCGGAGGGGGGAACGCTGAAGCTTTCTTT.

This clone has only a few counts. The chain joins TRBV4-2 to TRBJ1-2, with no clear D. CDR3 length equals 14 residues. Germline V gene lookup returns CDR1 LGHNA and CDR2 YNFKEQ. The V end was cut by 0 bases, the J end by 3 bases, with 8 bases between. CDR3: CASSQEGDYYGYTF. In DNA, the CDR3 is TGTGCCAGCAGCCAAGAAGGAGATTACTATGGCTACACCTTC.

This sequence joins TRBV5-1 and TRBJ1-2; no definite D call. There are 13 residues in the CDR3. Trimming took 7 bases from V and 4 from J, leaving 14 bases between them. CDR1 and CDR2 from the germline V gene are SGHRS and YFSETQ. The CDR3 sequence is CASHTDGVYGYTF. The CDR3 nucleotides are TGCGCCAGCCACACGGACGGCGTCTATGGCTACACCTTC. The whole variable domain, remainder taken from reference TRBV5-1 and TRBJ1-2, is KAGVTQTPRYLIKTRGQQVTLSCSPISGHRSVSWYQQTPGQGLQFLFEYFSETQRNKGNFPGRFSGRQFSNSRSEMNVSTLELGDSALYLCASHTDGVYGYTFGSGTRLTVV.